This T cell receptor (beta chain) was found in a study of cytomegalovirus exposure and HLA in healthy donors. Regarding the study as a whole: From TCR beta sequences, most subjects' HLA-A and HLA-B alleles were reportedly predicted accurately.

PCR primers comprised 60 Vbeta and 13 Jbeta primers. Repertoires were generated with immunoSEQ multiplex PCR, while TCRdb's copy carries only in-frame clones and drops some. The sample holds 110,000 to 150,000 clones; 65% to 85% are singletons and the top ten take roughly 7.3%. Germline-derived CDR1 and CDR2 are LNHDA and SQIVND (reference sequence). CDR3 length: 14 residues. Trimming took 7 bases from V and 2 from J, leaving 15 bases between them. Regarding this clone: Its antigen is unidentified.

This receptor was taken from a man younger than 45 in good health and CMV-seronegative. The V and J genes are TRBV19 and TRBJ2-7, with TRBD1 as a possible D gene (5 bases). The sequencing sample was made of PBMCs. CDR3 coding DNA: TGTGCCAGTAAAAAAGACAGCCTACCCTACGAGCAGTACTTC. This translates into CASKKDSLPYEQYF.